These T cell receptor beta chains were read from a single sample in a study of blood T cells in healthy people across ages. TCRdb re-derived calls from the 5' RACE reads in MiXCR, one entry per CDR3 protein. The repertoire has some 1.4 million distinct CDR3 sequences, roughly 45% of them found once; the top ten carry under 8%. Material for sequencing was blood. All receptors come from a woman younger than 35 in good health. The CDR3 runs from the conserved cysteine through the conserved F or W. A D gene is named only where the DNA matches it firmly. Clone sizes are given selectively: once, few, many, or a class where the clone is expanded.

j_gene: TRBJ1-2; v_gene: TRBV10-1; d_gene: .; abundance: .; CDR3nt: TGCGCCAGCAGCGAGACCCCAGGGGATGGCTACACCTTC; CDR3aa: CASSETPGDGYTF
j_gene: TRBJ1-5; v_gene: TRBV12-3/TRBV12-4; d_gene: .; abundance: few; CDR3nt: TGTGCCAGCAGACTTAGCAATCAGCCCCAGCATTTT; CDR3aa: CASRLSNQPQHF
j_gene: TRBJ2-1; v_gene: TRBV12-3/TRBV12-4; d_gene: .; abundance: .; CDR3nt: TGTGCCAGCAGTCCGGTGTTTACGGGCAATGAGCAGTTCTTC; CDR3aa: CASSPVFTGNEQFF
j_gene: TRBJ2-7; v_gene: TRBV29-1; d_gene: .; abundance: .; CDR3nt: TGCAGCGCCCCCCCAATGGGGGCGGCCTACAATGAGCAGTACTTC; CDR3aa: CSAPPMGAAYNEQYF
j_gene: TRBJ2-7; v_gene: TRBV12-3/TRBV12-4; d_gene: TRBD2; abundance: few; CDR3nt: TGTGCCAGCACCGGACTAGCGGTCTCCTACGAGCAGTACTTC; CDR3aa: CASTGLAVSYEQYF
j_gene: TRBJ2-7; v_gene: TRBV20-1; d_gene: .; abundance: .; CDR3nt: TGCAGTGCCCCGGCCCCACAGGGCAGGTACGAGCAGTACTTC; CDR3aa: CSAPAPQGRYEQYF
j_gene: TRBJ2-1; v_gene: TRBV6-5; d_gene: TRBD2; abundance: few; CDR3nt: TGTGCCAGCACCCGAGCGGGAGAGGGCCACAATGAGCAGTTCTTC; CDR3aa: CASTRAGEGHNEQFF
j_gene: TRBJ2-1; v_gene: TRBV7-2; d_gene: .; abundance: .; CDR3nt: TGTGCCAGCAGCTTAGCGCTTAGCGGAATCTACAATGAGCAGTTCTTC; CDR3aa: CASSLALSGIYNEQFF
j_gene: TRBJ2-2; v_gene: TRBV12-5; d_gene: TRBD1; abundance: .; CDR3nt: TGTGCTAGTGGTACCACCTCGACAGGGGTGAACACCGGGGAGCTGTTTTTT; CDR3aa: CASGTTSTGVNTGELFF
j_gene: TRBJ1-2; v_gene: TRBV6-5; d_gene: .; abundance: .; CDR3nt: TGTGCCAGCAGACACGACAGGACTCCTAACTATGGCTACACCTTC; CDR3aa: CASRHDRTPNYGYTF
j_gene: TRBJ2-3; v_gene: TRBV27; d_gene: .; abundance: few; CDR3nt: TGTGCCAGCAGTTTCGTTGCGAGTGGGCACCCCACAGATACGCAGTATTTT; CDR3aa: CASSFVASGHPTDTQYF
j_gene: TRBJ1-1; v_gene: TRBV18; d_gene: .; abundance: .; CDR3nt: TGTGCCAGCTCACCGGGCGTCCAAGGCACTGAAGCTTTCTTT; CDR3aa: CASSPGVQGTEAFF
j_gene: TRBJ2-7; v_gene: TRBV4-2; d_gene: TRBD1; abundance: .; CDR3nt: TGTGCCAGCAGCCTCCACAGGGGAAGCTCCTACAATGAGCAGTACTTC; CDR3aa: CASSLHRGSSYNEQYF
j_gene: TRBJ2-7; v_gene: TRBV2; d_gene: TRBD2; abundance: .; CDR3nt: TGTGCCAGCAATAGACGAGCGGGAGGAAAGGTCTACGAGCAGTACTTC; CDR3aa: CASNRRAGGKVYEQYF
j_gene: TRBJ2-2; v_gene: TRBV7-2; d_gene: .; abundance: .; CDR3nt: TGTGCCAGCATCGAGTCGCGGGAAAGCGGGGAGCTGTTTTTT; CDR3aa: CASIESRESGELFF
j_gene: TRBJ2-5; v_gene: TRBV28; d_gene: .; abundance: .; CDR3nt: TGTGCCAGCAGGCTGCGAGCGGACAGCTGGACCCAGTACTTC; CDR3aa: CASRLRADSWTQYF
j_gene: TRBJ2-3; v_gene: TRBV4-1; d_gene: .; abundance: many; CDR3nt: TGCGCCAGCAGCCAAGGACTAGTTGCAGATACGCAGTATTTT; CDR3aa: CASSQGLVADTQYF
j_gene: TRBJ2-1; v_gene: TRBV11-2; d_gene: .; abundance: few; CDR3nt: TGTGCCAGCAGCTCCACTGGTAACTCCTACAATGAGCAGTTCTTC; CDR3aa: CASSSTGNSYNEQFF
j_gene: TRBJ2-3; v_gene: TRBV13; d_gene: .; abundance: few; CDR3nt: TGTGCCAGCAGCTTGGCTAGCCCCGTTGGCACAGATACGCAGTATTTT; CDR3aa: CASSLASPVGTDTQYF
j_gene: TRBJ2-2; v_gene: TRBV12-3/TRBV12-4; d_gene: TRBD1; abundance: .; CDR3nt: TGTGCCAGCAGCCCAGGGACAGGGTACAGCGGGGAGCTGTTTTTT; CDR3aa: CASSPGTGYSGELFF
j_gene: TRBJ2-7; v_gene: TRBV11-2; d_gene: TRBD1; abundance: .; CDR3nt: TGTGCCAGCAAGAAAGGGACAGGGTTTTACAATGAGCAGTACTTC; CDR3aa: CASKKGTGFYNEQYF
j_gene: TRBJ2-5; v_gene: TRBV10-3; d_gene: .; abundance: .; CDR3nt: TGTACCATCAGTGAGAGGGGCGGAGGGGAGACCCAGTACTTC; CDR3aa: CTISERGGGETQYF
j_gene: TRBJ2-3; v_gene: TRBV10-3; d_gene: .; abundance: few; CDR3nt: TGTGCCATCAGTCCCCCGGCTGCGGGACGTAGCACAGATACGCAGTATTTT; CDR3aa: CAISPPAAGRSTDTQYF
j_gene: TRBJ2-1; v_gene: TRBV10-3; d_gene: .; abundance: many; CDR3nt: TGTGCCATCAGTGAGCCCACGGGAGCGAGGGAGCAGTTCTTC; CDR3aa: CAISEPTGAREQFF
j_gene: TRBJ2-7; v_gene: TRBV7-8; d_gene: TRBD2; abundance: .; CDR3nt: TGTGCCAGCAGCTTAGAGGCTAGCGGGTTTAACAATGAGCAGTACTTC; CDR3aa: CASSLEASGFNNEQYF
j_gene: TRBJ2-3; v_gene: TRBV11-2; d_gene: TRBD2; abundance: few; CDR3nt: TGTGCCAGCAGCCCATCCCGGCTAGCGGGGGGCCGGGGAGATACGCAGTATTTT; CDR3aa: CASSPSRLAGGRGDTQYF
j_gene: TRBJ1-1; v_gene: TRBV7-8; d_gene: .; abundance: few; CDR3nt: TGTGCCAGCAGCTTAGGGCAGGCGGATGTCGCTGAAGCTTTCTTT; CDR3aa: CASSLGQADVAEAFF
j_gene: TRBJ2-3; v_gene: TRBV29-1; d_gene: TRBD2; abundance: few; CDR3nt: TGCAGTGGATCCGGGACTAGCGGGAGAACAGATACGCAGTATTTT; CDR3aa: CSGSGTSGRTDTQYF
j_gene: TRBJ2-3; v_gene: TRBV6-5; d_gene: TRBD2; abundance: few; CDR3nt: TGTGCCAGCAGTTACTCTTCTAGCGGGAGGAACTTGGATACGCAGTATTTT; CDR3aa: CASSYSSSGRNLDTQYF
j_gene: TRBJ1-5; v_gene: TRBV12-3/TRBV12-4; d_gene: .; abundance: few; CDR3nt: TGTGCCAGCGCCCGCGGGGATCAGCCCCAGCATTTT; CDR3aa: CASARGDQPQHF
j_gene: TRBJ2-3; v_gene: TRBV28; d_gene: .; abundance: .; CDR3nt: TGTGCCAGCAGTGTAGGGGGACATACGCAGTATTTT; CDR3aa: CASSVGGHTQYF
j_gene: TRBJ1-1; v_gene: TRBV6-5; d_gene: .; abundance: .; CDR3nt: TGTGCCAGCAGTTACCCGGGGGCACGGGCTTTCTTT; CDR3aa: CASSYPGARAFF
j_gene: TRBJ2-5; v_gene: TRBV20-1; d_gene: TRBD2; abundance: .; CDR3nt: TGCAGTGCTAGAGGCGGGGGAGTAGAGACCCAGTACTTC; CDR3aa: CSARGGGVETQYF
j_gene: TRBJ2-3; v_gene: TRBV3-1; d_gene: .; abundance: .; CDR3nt: TGTGCCAGCAGCCAAGCCCTGGCCCGTCATACGCAGTATTTT; CDR3aa: CASSQALARHTQYF
j_gene: TRBJ2-3; v_gene: TRBV12-3/TRBV12-4; d_gene: .; abundance: .; CDR3nt: TGTGCCAGCAGTTTTTCCAGCGGGACAGATACGCAGTATTTT; CDR3aa: CASSFSSGTDTQYF
j_gene: TRBJ2-3; v_gene: TRBV29-1; d_gene: TRBD2; abundance: few; CDR3nt: TGTAGCGTTGAAGGAGTAGGGCTACTAGCGGGGCCCACAGATACGCAGTATTTT; CDR3aa: CSVEGVGLLAGPTDTQYF
j_gene: TRBJ2-3; v_gene: TRBV7-2; d_gene: .; abundance: many; CDR3nt: TGTGCCAGCAGCTCCGCCCCCACAGATACGCAGTATTTT; CDR3aa: CASSSAPTDTQYF
j_gene: TRBJ1-2; v_gene: TRBV11-3; d_gene: .; abundance: .; CDR3nt: TGTGCCAGCAGCTTAGGTCAGCGGGGCAGGATGAACTATGGCTACACCTTC; CDR3aa: CASSLGQRGRMNYGYTF
j_gene: TRBJ2-3; v_gene: TRBV7-8; d_gene: .; abundance: many; CDR3nt: TGTGCCAGCAGCGTCTTTAGGGCAGATACGCAGTATTTT; CDR3aa: CASSVFRADTQYF
j_gene: TRBJ2-5; v_gene: TRBV20-1; d_gene: TRBD2; abundance: .; CDR3nt: TGCAGTGCAGTAGCGGGGGCCCAAGAGACCCAGTACTTC; CDR3aa: CSAVAGAQETQYF
j_gene: TRBJ1-3; v_gene: TRBV4-2; d_gene: .; abundance: .; CDR3nt: TGTGCCAGCAGCCTGGTCTGGGGGGATAGTACTGGAAACACCATATATTTT; CDR3aa: CASSLVWGDSTGNTIYF
j_gene: TRBJ2-3; v_gene: TRBV2; d_gene: TRBD2; abundance: .; CDR3nt: TGTGCCAGCAGAAACCCCCAGCGGGGGGGTACAGATACGCAGTATTTT; CDR3aa: CASRNPQRGGTDTQYF
j_gene: TRBJ2-3; v_gene: TRBV7-2; d_gene: .; abundance: few; CDR3nt: TGTGCCAGCAGCTTAAGGACTCGCCCAGATACGCAGTATTTT; CDR3aa: CASSLRTRPDTQYF
j_gene: TRBJ2-1; v_gene: TRBV2; d_gene: .; abundance: few; CDR3nt: TGTGCCAGCAGAGACGGGACCATCGGGTACAATGAGCAGTTCTTC; CDR3aa: CASRDGTIGYNEQFF
j_gene: TRBJ2-3; v_gene: TRBV7-9; d_gene: .; abundance: many; CDR3nt: TGTGCCAGCAGCCCAGACCCCACAGATACGCAGTATTTT; CDR3aa: CASSPDPTDTQYF
j_gene: TRBJ1-3; v_gene: TRBV29-1; d_gene: .; abundance: few; CDR3nt: TGCAGCGTTAGAGAACACGGGGATCCCCCTGGAAACACCATATATTTT; CDR3aa: CSVREHGDPPGNTIYF
j_gene: TRBJ1-2; v_gene: TRBV20-1; d_gene: TRBD1; abundance: few; CDR3nt: TGCAGTGCCGAGACAGGGAGAGGGGGCTATGGCTACACCTTC; CDR3aa: CSAETGRGGYGYTF
j_gene: TRBJ2-7; v_gene: TRBV4-2; d_gene: .; abundance: few; CDR3nt: TGTGCCAGCAGCCAGGGAGAAGAGCAGTACTTC; CDR3aa: CASSQGEEQYF
j_gene: TRBJ2-7; v_gene: TRBV27; d_gene: .; abundance: .; CDR3nt: TGTGCCAGCACTGGGAATTCCTACAATGAGCAGTACTTC; CDR3aa: CASTGNSYNEQYF
j_gene: TRBJ2-7; v_gene: TRBV9; d_gene: .; abundance: few; CDR3nt: TGTGCCAGCAGCGTAGCGGACAGCGACTACGAGCAGTACTTC; CDR3aa: CASSVADSDYEQYF
j_gene: TRBJ1-5; v_gene: TRBV28; d_gene: .; abundance: .; CDR3nt: TGTACCAGCACCCCGGGGGGGATGACGAATCAGCCCCAGCATTTT; CDR3aa: CTSTPGGMTNQPQHF